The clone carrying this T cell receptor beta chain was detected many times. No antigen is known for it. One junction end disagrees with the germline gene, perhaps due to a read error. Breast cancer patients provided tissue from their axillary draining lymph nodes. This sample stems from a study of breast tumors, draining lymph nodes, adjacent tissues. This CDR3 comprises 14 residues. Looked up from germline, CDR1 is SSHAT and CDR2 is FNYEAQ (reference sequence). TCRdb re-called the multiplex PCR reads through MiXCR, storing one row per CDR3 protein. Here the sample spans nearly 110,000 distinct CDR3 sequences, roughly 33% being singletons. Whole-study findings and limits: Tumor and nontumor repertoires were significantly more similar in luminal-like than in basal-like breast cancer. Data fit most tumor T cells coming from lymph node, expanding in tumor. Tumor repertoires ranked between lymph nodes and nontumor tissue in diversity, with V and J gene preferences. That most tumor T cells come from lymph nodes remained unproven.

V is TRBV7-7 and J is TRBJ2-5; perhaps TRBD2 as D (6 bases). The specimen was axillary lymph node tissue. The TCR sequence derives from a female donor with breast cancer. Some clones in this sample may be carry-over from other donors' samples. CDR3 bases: TGTGCTAGCAGCTTGGGACTCGCACAAGAGACCCAGTACTTC. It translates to CASSLGLAQETQYF. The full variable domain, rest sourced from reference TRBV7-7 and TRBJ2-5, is GAGVSQSPRYKVTKRGQDVTLRCDPISSHATLYWYQQALGQGPEFLTYFNYEAQPDKSGLPSDRFSAERPEGSISTLTIQRTEQRDSAMYRCASSLGLAQETQYFGPGTRLLVL.